This TCR beta chain was profiled in a study of a mutant IDH1 vaccine in newly diagnosed glioma. Study in general: Before enrollment, patients got radiotherapy alone, temozolomide alone, or mostly the combination.

Sequencing used immunoSEQ multiplex PCR; TCRdb keeps in-frame clones, though not all of them. The sample shows under 85,000 clones, approximately 85% of them seen only once. Specified time point: week 23, last vaccination. A 20-mer mutant IDH1 peptide at 300 ug was injected subcutaneously with topical imiquimod. As to this clone: Its antigen is unidentified.

The germline V gene has CDR1 MNHNS and CDR2 SASEGT. This CDR3 is 14 amino acids long. The V gene lost 6 bases and the J gene lost 5 bases, with 16 bases spanning the gap. Material: PBMCs, obtained from a glioma patient whose treatment included an IDH1 peptide vaccine. The source of this sequence is a woman between 50 and 59 years old with glioma. The chain recombines TRBV6-1 with TRBJ2-5; a possible D gene is TRBD2 (5 bases). CDR3 nucleotide sequence: TGTGCCAGCAGGGAGGCCCGAGGAGGTGAGACCCAGTACTTC. This codes for CASREARGGETQYF.